These 21 T cell receptor beta chains share one sample of origin, sequenced in a study of OX40 agonist ivuxolimab in advanced cancers. Libraries were prepared by immunoSEQ multiplex PCR; TCRdb keeps only in-frame clonotypes and omits some of them. This table holds about 32,000 clones, approximately 84% found once. Specimen: CD4+ or CD8+ T cells sorted from blood, collected in a trial of the OX40 agonist ivuxolimab. These receptors were collected from an adult with an advanced solid tumor such as melanoma, head and neck, liver or kidney cancer.

The V call is TRBV15, the J call TRBJ1-1, with 8 bases lining up with TRBD1. The germline V gene has CDR1 LNHNV and CDR2 YYDKDF (reference sequence). There are 16 residues in the CDR3. V lost 2 bases, J lost 6 bases, and 11 bases stayed unmatched. The DNA for the CDR3 is TGTGCCACCAGCAGACAACGACAGGGGCCTTTCGCTGAAGCTTTCTTT. This encodes CATSRQRQGPFAEAFF.

The V gene is TRBV28, the J gene TRBJ2-7, with 9 bases that match TRBD1. CDR1 and CDR2 (germline): MDHEN, SYDVKM. The CDR3 loop spans 17 amino acids. V lost 2 bases and J lost 2; bases outside the gene matches: 10. For the CDR3, the DNA is TGTGCCAGCAGTTTAGTAGGGACAGGGATCTTCACCTACGAGCAGTACTTC. Residues: CASSLVGTGIFTYEQYF.

This clone was seen a handful of times. This chain connects TRBV4-1 to TRBJ2-7, with 11 bases that match TRBD2. CDR1 and CDR2 from the germline V gene are MGHRA and YSYEKL. The CDR3 is 17 residues long. The ends lost 3 bases at V and 0 bases at J; junction bases unmatched: 7. CDR3 sequence (DNA): TGCGCCAGCAGCCACCAGGGACTAGCGGCGAGCTCCTACGAGCAGTACTTC. Encoded protein: CASSHQGLAASSYEQYF.

This clone appeared once. The J gene is TRBJ2-2, the V gene TRBV29-1; D gene uncertain. The germline V gene has CDR1 SQVTM and CDR2 ANQGSEA. Trimming left V 6 bases short and J 7 bases short, with 9 bases between. The CDR3 contains 11 residues. CDR3 sequence reads: CSVTFNGELFF. DNA for the CDR3: TGCAGCGTCACTTTCAACGGGGAGCTGTTTTTT.

The chain couples TRBV9 to TRBJ2-3; 11 nucleotides match TRBD2. The CDR3 runs to 16 residues. V dropped 4 bases and J dropped 4; count of bases not matched to a gene: 8. CDR1 SGDLS and CDR2 YYNGEE come from the germline V gene. In DNA, the CDR3 is TGTGCCAGCAGCCCCCGGACTAGCGGGCGTCCAGATACGCAGTATTTT. The encoded protein is CASSPRTSGRPDTQYF.

The rearrangement links TRBV28 to TRBJ2-1; D might be TRBD1 or TRBD2, each matching 6 bases. The V and J ends lost 5 bases and 2 bases respectively, with 13 bases between them. The germline gives CDR1 MDHEN, CDR2 SYDVKM. CDR3 length equals 15 residues. CDR3 sequence (DNA): TGTGCCAGCAGTGACTCGGGGGCCCCCTACAATGAGCAGTTCTTC. It specifies CASSDSGAPYNEQFF.

This clone has only a few counts. The gene calls are TRBV9 and TRBJ2-3, with 8 bases identical to TRBD1. The V gene end was trimmed by 6 bases and the J gene end by 0 bases; junction bases not matched to a gene: 6. The germline CDR1 and CDR2 sequences are SGDLS and YYNGEE. CDR3 length: 15 amino acids. The CDR3 protein is CASTRQGFSTDTQYF. CDR3 DNA: TGTGCCAGCACCCGACAGGGGTTTAGCACAGATACGCAGTATTTT.

The chain employs TRBV5-1 and TRBJ2-7, with D maybe TRBD2 (6 bases). This CDR3 is 16 amino acids long. V lost 0 bases, J lost 5 bases, and 18 bases lay in between. Germline CDR1 is SGHRS and CDR2 is YFSETQ. The CDR3 loop is CASSLAITGEWDEQYF. As DNA, the CDR3 is TGCGCCAGCAGCTTGGCGATTACGGGAGAGTGGGACGAGCAGTACTTC.

The chain joins TRBV18 to TRBJ2-1, with D unresolved. Trimming removed 2 bases from V and 5 bases from J, with 4 bases in between. This CDR3 has 12 amino acids. Per germline, CDR1 KGHSH and CDR2 LQKENI. Here the CDR3 reads CASSPGDNEQFF. Here the CDR3 DNA reads TGTGCCAGCTCACCAGGGGACAATGAGCAGTTCTTC. The entire variable domain, with the rest obtained from reference TRBV18 and TRBJ2-1, is as follows: NAGVMQNPRHLVRRRGQEARLRCSPMKGHSHVYWYRQLPEEGLKFMVYLQKENIIDESGMPKERFSAEFPKEGPSILRIQQVVRGDSAAYFCASSPGDNEQFFGPGTRLTVL.

This clone was seen just once. The gene calls are TRBV28 and TRBJ1-2; D unclear. The V end lost 8 bases, the J end lost 8 bases, and 9 bases lay between the germline ends. The CDR3 contains 10 residues. Germline V gives CDR1 MDHEN, CDR2 SYDVKM. The CDR3 nucleotides read TGTGCCAGCGAAGGGCGCGGCTACACCTTC. Its translation is CASEGRGYTF.

J is TRBJ1-1 and V is TRBV7-9; D call uncertain. Germline-derived CDR1 and CDR2 are SEHNR and FQNEAQ (reference sequence). V dropped 1 base and J dropped 1 base, with 7 bases sitting between them. The CDR3 is 14 amino acids. The CDR3 bases are TGTGCCAGCAGCTTAGTGGGAGGGAACACTGAAGCTTTCTTT. Its translation: CASSLVGGNTEAFF. The whole variable domain, remainder taken from reference TRBV7-9 and TRBJ1-1, is DTGVSQNPRHKITKRGQNVTFRCDPISEHNRLYWYRQTLGQGPEFLTYFQNEAQLEKSRLLSDRFSAERPKGSFSTLEIQRTEQGDSAMYLCASSLVGGNTEAFFGQGTRLTVV.

The chain has TRBV5-1 and TRBJ2-7; 10 nucleotides align to TRBD1. Losses at the gene ends were 4 bases for V and 6 bases for J; bases not matched to a gene: 7. The CDR3 extends over 14 amino acids. Germline V CDR1 and CDR2: SGHRS, YFSETQ. The CDR3 DNA is TGCGCCAGCAGCCCACCAGGGACAGGGGCCGAGCAGTACTTC. Translation: CASSPPGTGAEQYF.

The J gene is TRBJ2-1, the V gene TRBV2, with TRBD2 identical over 12 bases. Unmatched junction bases numbered 7, after V lost 7 bases and J lost 3 bases. Germline lookup yields CDR1 SNHLY and CDR2 FYNNEI. CDR3 length: 16 amino acids. CDR3 coding DNA: TGTGCCAGCATGCCCACTAGCGGGAGGAACTACAATGAGCAGTTCTTC. Encoded protein: CASMPTSGRNYNEQFF.

The rearrangement uses TRBV13 and TRBJ2-3; no clear D. The CDR3 is made up of 16 amino acids. Germline values: CDR1 PRHDT, CDR2 FYEKMQ (reference sequence). The germline V and J ends were trimmed by 0 bases and 1 base, with 11 bases remaining between them. Here the CDR3 DNA reads TGTGCCAGCAGCTTAGGCCTTATCCCCGGCACAGATACGCAGTATTTT. Translating it yields CASSLGLIPGTDTQYF.

This sequence joins TRBV28 and TRBJ1-5; D is perhaps TRBD1 (6 bases). Deletions cut 7 bases from V and 5 bases from J, with 21 bases between. The V gene's germline CDR1 is MDHEN and CDR2 SYDVKM. This CDR3 comprises 16 residues. CDR3 protein: CASNIKYRGGYQPQHF. As DNA, the CDR3 is TGTGCCAGCAACATAAAGTACAGAGGGGGGTATCAGCCCCAGCATTTT.

CDR3 sequence (DNA): TGTGCCAGCTGGACAGGGGAGAACTACAATGAGCAGTTCTTC. Translated: CASWTGENYNEQFF. The rearrangement links TRBV28 to TRBJ2-1, with 9 bases that match TRBD1. Germline CDR1 is MDHEN and CDR2 is SYDVKM. This CDR3 spans 14 amino acids. Germline trimming cut 8 bases from V and 3 bases from J; bases unmatched to any gene: 5. The variable domain in full, with the rest retrieved from reference TRBV28 and TRBJ2-1, is DVKVTQSSRYLVKRTGEKVFLECVQDMDHENMFWYRQDPGLGLRLIYFSYDVKMKEKGDIPEGYSVSREKKERFSLILESASTNQTSMYLCASWTGENYNEQFFGPGTRLTVL.

The CDR3 DNA is TGTGCCAGCAGCTTGGAGAGGGGACTAGCGGGCATGAGCTCCTACGAGCAGTACTTC. Protein: CASSLERGLAGMSSYEQYF. This chain connects TRBV7-6 to TRBJ2-7, with 12 bases that match TRBD2. The germline gives CDR1 SGHVS, CDR2 FNYEAQ. There are 19 residues in the CDR3. The V segment lost 3 bases and the J segment 0 bases; nucleotides outside the gene matches: 12.

The chain has TRBV10-2 and TRBJ2-5; D possibly corresponds to TRBD2 (5 bases). CDR1 WSHSY and CDR2 SAAADI come from the germline V gene. The CDR3 covers 15 residues. The V end was cut by 7 bases, the J end by 2 bases, with 17 bases between. This CDR3 is CASTPRGFGQETQYF. The CDR3 nucleotides are TGCGCCAGCACTCCCCGGGGTTTTGGGCAAGAGACCCAGTACTTC.

Turning to this clone: Just one base apart from a much larger clone, this may be a read error. The sample carries other DNA sequences with the same CDR3. DNA of the CDR3: TGTGCCAGCAGCCTTGGACAGGGACCTAACTATGGCTACACCTTC. Its protein product is CASSLGQGPNYGYTF. The chain links TRBV6-1 to TRBJ1-2, with 8 bases lining up with TRBD1. CDR3 length: 15 residues. V gave up 6 bases and J gave up 0 bases; unmatched junction bases: 6. The germline gives CDR1 MNHNS, CDR2 SASEGT.

The chain carries TRBV4-1 and TRBJ2-1, with 7 bases that match TRBD1. Germline V gives CDR1 MGHRA, CDR2 YSYEKL. V shed 0 bases and J 5 bases; nucleotides not matched to a gene: 4. The CDR3 runs to 15 residues. CDR3 sequence (DNA): TGCGCCAGCAGCCAAGATCCCGGACAGGACAATGAGCAGTTCTTC. Translated, it gives CASSQDPGQDNEQFF.

This clone came up once. The chain couples TRBV7-9 to TRBJ1-2; TRBD1 might be the D (5 bases). V was cut by 2 bases and J by 0 bases, with 7 bases left in between. This CDR3 spans 14 amino acids. Germline V CDR1 and CDR2: SEHNR, FQNEAQ (reference sequence). The CDR3 DNA follows: TGTGCCAGCAGCTTACAGGGAGCTAACTATGGCTACACCTTC. It yields the protein CASSLQGANYGYTF.